The entry below describes one T cell receptor (beta chain). Its antigen is not identified. The sample comes from a study of CD8 T cells in ankylosing spondylitis. General study results and limits: Typical of ankylosing spondylitis blood, it appeared, was a TCR beta motif of seven to nine highly homologous variants.

TCRdb recomputed calls from the 5' RACE reads with MiXCR, one row per CDR3 protein. The table has about 800,000 distinct CDR3 sequences, 10% to 15% seen once; the top ten hold around 0.51%. This TCR derives from a male donor with ankylosing spondylitis. Material: blood, either unsorted or a sorted T cell fraction (not recorded which).

Here the CDR3 reads CASRNWGKGETQYF. CDR3 DNA sequence: TGTGCCAGCAGAAATTGGGGTAAAGGGGAGACCCAGTACTTC. The chain recombines TRBV12-3 or TRBV12-4 with TRBJ2-5; D gene ambiguous. CDR3 length: 14 residues. The V end lost 6 bases, the J end lost 5 bases, and 16 bases lay between the germline ends.